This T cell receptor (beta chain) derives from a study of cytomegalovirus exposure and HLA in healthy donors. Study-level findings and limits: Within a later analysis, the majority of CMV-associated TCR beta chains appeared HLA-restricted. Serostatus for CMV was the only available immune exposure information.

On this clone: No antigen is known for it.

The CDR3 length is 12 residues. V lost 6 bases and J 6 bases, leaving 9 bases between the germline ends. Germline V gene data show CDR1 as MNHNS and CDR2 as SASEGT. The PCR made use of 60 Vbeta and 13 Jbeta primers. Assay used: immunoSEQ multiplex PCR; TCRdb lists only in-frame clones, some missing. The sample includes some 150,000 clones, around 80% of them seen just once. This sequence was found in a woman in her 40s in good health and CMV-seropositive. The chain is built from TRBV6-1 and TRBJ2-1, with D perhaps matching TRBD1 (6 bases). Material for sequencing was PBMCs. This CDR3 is CASRTGRNEQFF. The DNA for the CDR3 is TGTGCCAGCAGAACAGGGCGCAATGAGCAGTTCTTC.